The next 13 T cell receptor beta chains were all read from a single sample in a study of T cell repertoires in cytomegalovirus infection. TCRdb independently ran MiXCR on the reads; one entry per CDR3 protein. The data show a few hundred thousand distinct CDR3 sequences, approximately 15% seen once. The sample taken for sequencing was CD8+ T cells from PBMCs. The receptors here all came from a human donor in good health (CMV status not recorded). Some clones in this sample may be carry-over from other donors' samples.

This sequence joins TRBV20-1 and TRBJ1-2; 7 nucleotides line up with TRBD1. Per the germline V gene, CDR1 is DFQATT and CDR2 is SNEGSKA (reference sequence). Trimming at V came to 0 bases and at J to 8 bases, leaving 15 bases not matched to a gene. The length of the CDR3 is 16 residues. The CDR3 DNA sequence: TGCAGTGCTAGAGATGGTATTCACAGGGGATTAGGGGGCTACACCTTC. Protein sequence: CSARDGIHRGLGGYTF.

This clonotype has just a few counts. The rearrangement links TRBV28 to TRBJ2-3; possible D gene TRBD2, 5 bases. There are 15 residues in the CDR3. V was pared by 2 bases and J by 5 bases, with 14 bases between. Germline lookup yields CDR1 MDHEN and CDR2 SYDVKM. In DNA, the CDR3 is TGTGCCAGCAGTTTAAGGCGAGGAGGAGTAGATACGCAGTATTTT. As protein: CASSLRRGGVDTQYF.

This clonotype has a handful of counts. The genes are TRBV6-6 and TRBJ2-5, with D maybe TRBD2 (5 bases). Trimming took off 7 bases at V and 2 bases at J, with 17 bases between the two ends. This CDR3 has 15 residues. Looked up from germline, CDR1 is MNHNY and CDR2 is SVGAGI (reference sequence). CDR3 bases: TGTGCCAGCACCCCGGTTTGGGAGCATCAAGAGACCCAGTACTTC. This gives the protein CASTPVWEHQETQYF.

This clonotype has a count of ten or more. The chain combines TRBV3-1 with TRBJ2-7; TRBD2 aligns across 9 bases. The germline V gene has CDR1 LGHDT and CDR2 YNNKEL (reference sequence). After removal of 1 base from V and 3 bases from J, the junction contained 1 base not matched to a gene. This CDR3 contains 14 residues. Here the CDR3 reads CASSQGSGGYEQYF. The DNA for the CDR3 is TGTGCCAGCAGCCAAGGTAGCGGGGGCTACGAGCAGTACTTC.

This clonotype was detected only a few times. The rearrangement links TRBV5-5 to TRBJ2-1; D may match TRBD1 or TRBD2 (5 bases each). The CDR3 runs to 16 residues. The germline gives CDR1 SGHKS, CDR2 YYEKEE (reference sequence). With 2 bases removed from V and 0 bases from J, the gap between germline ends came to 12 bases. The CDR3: CASSFDPGTSYNEQFF. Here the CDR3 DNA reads TGTGCCAGCAGCTTCGATCCGGGGACCTCCTACAATGAGCAGTTCTTC.

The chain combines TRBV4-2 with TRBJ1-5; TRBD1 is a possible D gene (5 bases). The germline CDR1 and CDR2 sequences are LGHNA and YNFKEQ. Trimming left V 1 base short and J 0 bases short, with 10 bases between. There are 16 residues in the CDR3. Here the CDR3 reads CASSQVPGHSNQPQHF. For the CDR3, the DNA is TGTGCCAGCAGCCAAGTACCCGGACATAGCAATCAGCCCCAGCATTTT.

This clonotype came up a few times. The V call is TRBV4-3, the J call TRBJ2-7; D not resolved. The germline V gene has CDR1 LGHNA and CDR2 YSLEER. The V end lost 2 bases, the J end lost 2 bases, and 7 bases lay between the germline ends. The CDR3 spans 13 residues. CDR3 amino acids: CASSQSRTYEQYF. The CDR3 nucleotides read TGCGCCAGCAGCCAATCTCGGACCTACGAGCAGTACTTC.

CDR3 sequence reads: CSARDALAGGPTPDTQYF. CDR3 coding DNA: TGCAGTGCTAGAGATGCTCTAGCGGGGGGCCCAACTCCAGATACGCAGTATTTT. This chain links TRBV20-1 with TRBJ2-3; TRBD2 matches 11 bases. The CDR3 totals 18 residues. Germline V gene sequence: CDR1 DFQATT, CDR2 SNEGSKA (reference sequence). Trimming cost V 0 bases and J 4 bases; bases outside gene matches: 12.

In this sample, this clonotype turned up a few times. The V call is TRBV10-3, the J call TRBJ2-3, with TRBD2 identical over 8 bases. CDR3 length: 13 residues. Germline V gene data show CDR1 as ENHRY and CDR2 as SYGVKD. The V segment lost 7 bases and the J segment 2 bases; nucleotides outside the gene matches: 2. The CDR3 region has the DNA TGTGCCATCAAGGGACTAGACACAGATACGCAGTATTTT. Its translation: CAIKGLDTDTQYF.

CDR3 in amino acids: CASSTGQDEETQYF. CDR3 coding DNA: TGTGCCAGCAGTACGGGACAGGACGAAGAGACCCAGTACTTC. V and J are TRBV28 and TRBJ2-5, with 8 positions matching TRBD1. The germline CDR1 and CDR2 sequences are MDHEN and SYDVKM. With 5 bases clipped from V and 3 bases from J, the junction kept 5 bases outside the gene matches. This CDR3 is 14 amino acids long.

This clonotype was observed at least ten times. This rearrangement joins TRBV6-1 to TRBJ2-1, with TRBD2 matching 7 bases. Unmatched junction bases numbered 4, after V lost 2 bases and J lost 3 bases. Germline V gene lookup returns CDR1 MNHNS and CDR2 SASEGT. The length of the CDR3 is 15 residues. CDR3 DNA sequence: TGTGCCAGCAGTGAAATAGGACTAGTCTACAATGAGCAGTTCTTC. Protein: CASSEIGLVYNEQFF.

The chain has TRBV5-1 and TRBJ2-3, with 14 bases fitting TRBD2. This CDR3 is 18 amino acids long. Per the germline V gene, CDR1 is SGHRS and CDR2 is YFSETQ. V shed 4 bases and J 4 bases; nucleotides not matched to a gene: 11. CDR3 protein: CASSPGLAGEINPDTQYF. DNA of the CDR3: TGCGCCAGCAGCCCGGGACTAGCGGGGGAGATAAACCCAGATACGCAGTATTTT.

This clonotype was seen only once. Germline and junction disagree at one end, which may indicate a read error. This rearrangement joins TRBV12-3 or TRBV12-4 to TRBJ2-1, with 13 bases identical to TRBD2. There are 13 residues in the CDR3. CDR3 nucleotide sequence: TGTGCCAGCAGTTTGGGGACTAGCGGGGTCCGGGTCTTC. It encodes CASSLGTSGVRVF.